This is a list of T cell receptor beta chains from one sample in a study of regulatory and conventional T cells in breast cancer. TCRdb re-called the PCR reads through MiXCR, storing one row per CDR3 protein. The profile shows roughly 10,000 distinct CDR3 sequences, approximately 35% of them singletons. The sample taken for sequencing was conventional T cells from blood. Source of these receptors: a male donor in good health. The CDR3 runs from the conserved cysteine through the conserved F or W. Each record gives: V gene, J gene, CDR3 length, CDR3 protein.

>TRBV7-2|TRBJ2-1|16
CASKGGRGLAGEEQFF
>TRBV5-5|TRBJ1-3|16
CASSLIPPGDGNTIYF
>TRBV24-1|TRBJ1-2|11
CATSDRYGYTF
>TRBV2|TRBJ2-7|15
CASSEVRTAPNEQYF
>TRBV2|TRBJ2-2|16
CASSKTRASVTGELFF
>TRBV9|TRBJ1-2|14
CASNFGQGASGYTF
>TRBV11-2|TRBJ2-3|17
CASSPRTSGGATDTQYF
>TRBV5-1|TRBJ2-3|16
CASSLAEGGETDTQYF
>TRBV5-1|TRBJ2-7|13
CASSLTGSYEQYF
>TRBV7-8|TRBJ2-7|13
CASSPGFWHEQYF
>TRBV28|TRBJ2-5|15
CASSYSGGRQETQYF
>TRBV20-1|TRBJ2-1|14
CSSAGVRGYNEQFF
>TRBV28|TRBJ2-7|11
CASSSGLSQYF
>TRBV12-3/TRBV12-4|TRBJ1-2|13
CASTTEAVSGYTF
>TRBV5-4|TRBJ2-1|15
CASSPTRKGSNEQFF
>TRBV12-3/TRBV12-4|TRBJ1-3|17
CASSFSRRGTSGDTIYF
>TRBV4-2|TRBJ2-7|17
CTSSQGPRSRDLYEQYF
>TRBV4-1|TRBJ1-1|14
CASSRLGGDTEAFF
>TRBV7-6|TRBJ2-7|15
CASSLGRSSSYEQYF
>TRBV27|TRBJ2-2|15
CASSFSRGRVEELFF
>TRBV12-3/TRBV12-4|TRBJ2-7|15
CASTRLAGEKNEQYF
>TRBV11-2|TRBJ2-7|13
CASSRFILHEQYF
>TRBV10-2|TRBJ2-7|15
CASRREGGRSFEQYF
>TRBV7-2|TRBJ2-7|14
CASSSSRDRGPQYF
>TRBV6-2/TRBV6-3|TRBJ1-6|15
CASSSLQGNNSPLHF
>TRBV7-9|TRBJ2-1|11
CASSSFYSVIF
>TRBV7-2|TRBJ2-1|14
CASSLSKADNEQFF
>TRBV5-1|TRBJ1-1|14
CASSSGGGNTEAFF
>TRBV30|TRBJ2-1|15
CAWSVKGRTYNEQFF
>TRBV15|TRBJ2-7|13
CATSRDHLREQYF
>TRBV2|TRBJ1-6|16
CASRDDRGLYNSPLHF
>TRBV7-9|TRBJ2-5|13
CASSRGRQETQYF
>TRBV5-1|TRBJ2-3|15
CASSFAGSHTDTQYF
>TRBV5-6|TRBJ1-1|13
CASSPSVNTEAFF
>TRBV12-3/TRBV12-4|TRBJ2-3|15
CASSRRNGRTTFTLF
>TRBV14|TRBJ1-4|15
CASSQDGRGGEKLFF
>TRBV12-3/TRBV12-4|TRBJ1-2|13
CASSADRPYGYTF
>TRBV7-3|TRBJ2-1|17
CASSKGGLAGVRNEQFF
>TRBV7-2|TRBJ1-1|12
CASSPGLGEAFF
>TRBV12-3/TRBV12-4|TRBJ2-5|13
CASRGALAGTQYF